A single sample is the source of the 17 T cell receptor beta chains below, sequenced in a study of PD-1 and CTLA-4 blockade in melanoma. Libraries were prepared by immunoSEQ multiplex PCR; TCRdb keeps only in-frame clonotypes and omits some of them. The data show 9,000 to 13,000 clones, roughly four fifths seen once. Sequences were derived from CD8+ T cells from peripheral blood, sampled from a patient given anti-PD-1 treatment. The receptor set was obtained from a human donor with melanoma.

The chain is built from TRBV19 and TRBJ2-7; 7 nucleotides align to TRBD2. The CDR3 runs 14 residues. V lost 6 bases and J lost 2; bases outside the gene matches: 7. Germline V gene sequence: CDR1 LNHDA, CDR2 SQIVND (reference sequence). CDR3 in amino acids: CASRLARGAYEQYF. As DNA, the CDR3 is TGTGCCAGTAGACTAGCGAGAGGGGCCTACGAGCAGTACTTC.

The CDR3 loop is CASSWDRGNTEAFF. The DNA of the CDR3 is TGCGCCAGCAGCTGGGACAGGGGGAACACTGAAGCTTTCTTT. The V and J genes are TRBV5-1 and TRBJ1-1, with 10 bases aligning to TRBD1. Germline values: CDR1 SGHRS, CDR2 YFSETQ. Losses at the gene ends were 3 bases for V and 1 base for J; bases not matched to a gene: 0. The CDR3 is 14 residues long.

The chain uses TRBV7-8 and TRBJ2-7; the match to TRBD2 covers 11 bases. Germline values: CDR1 SGHVS, CDR2 FQNEAQ. The junction had 5 bases not matched to a gene; V was cut back by 4 bases and J by 0 bases. The CDR3 loop spans 16 amino acids. CDR3 region: CASSYQTSGNSYEQYF. CDR3 nucleotide sequence: TGTGCCAGCAGCTACCAGACTAGCGGGAACTCCTACGAGCAGTACTTC.

The chain links TRBV10-3 to TRBJ2-7, with TRBD1 as a possible D gene (6 bases). CDR3 length: 13 amino acids. CDR1 is ENHRY and CDR2 is SYGVKD in the germline V gene. V gave up 6 bases and J gave up 3 bases, with 12 bases separating them. In DNA, the CDR3 is TGTGCCATCAGCCCCTCGGACAGCTACGAGCAGTACTTC. Protein: CAISPSDSYEQYF.

The chain has TRBV9 and TRBJ2-7, with TRBD2 identical over 10 bases. Germline CDR1 and CDR2: SGDLS and YYNGEE. V lost 0 bases, J lost 2 bases, and 2 bases stayed unmatched. The CDR3 loop spans 15 amino acids. The CDR3 region is CASSVASGRAYEQYF. CDR3 sequence (DNA): TGTGCCAGCAGCGTAGCCAGCGGGAGGGCCTACGAGCAGTACTTC. The complete variable domain, with remaining parts taken from reference TRBV9 and TRBJ2-7, reads DSGVTQTPKHLITATGQRVTLRCSPRSGDLSVYWYQQSLDQGLQFLIQYYNGEERAKGNILERFSAQQFPDLHSELNLSSLELGDSALYFCASSVASGRAYEQYFGPGTRLTVT.

V is TRBV2 and J is TRBJ2-7; TRBD2 might be the D (6 bases). V was cut by 7 bases and J by 9 bases, with 16 bases left in between. CDR3 length equals 12 residues. CDR1 is SNHLY, CDR2 FYNNEI, per germline. CDR3 sequence (DNA): TGTGCCAGCACTGCGGCGGGGTTAGGGCAGTACTTC. The encoded protein is CASTAAGLGQYF. The full variable domain, completed using reference TRBV2 and TRBJ2-7, is EPEVTQTPSHQVTQMGQEVILRCVPISNHLYFYWYRQILGQKVEFLVSFYNNEISEKSEIFDDQFSVERPDGSNFTLKIRSTKLEDSAMYFCASTAAGLGQYFGPGTRLTVT.

The V gene is TRBV5-6, the J gene TRBJ2-7; TRBD1 matches 7 bases. Germline V gene lookup returns CDR1 SGHDT and CDR2 YYEEEE. The CDR3 is 14 residues long. Unmatched junction bases numbered 4, after V lost 4 bases and J lost 0 bases. CDR3 in amino acids: CASSPGQYSYEQYF. CDR3 DNA sequence: TGTGCCAGCAGCCCGGGACAGTACTCCTACGAGCAGTACTTC.

This chain joins TRBV29-1 and TRBJ2-3, with D unclear. Germline V gene sequence: CDR1 SQVTM, CDR2 ANQGSEA. This CDR3 contains 17 residues. The germline V and J ends were trimmed by 3 bases and 2 bases, with 21 bases remaining between them. The CDR3 DNA sequence: TGCAGCGTTGATGAGATTAGGGCAGGCATAACCACAGATACGCAGTATTTT. Encoded protein: CSVDEIRAGITTDTQYF.

This chain's CDR3 is CASSPQERRVYEQYF. CDR3 coding DNA: TGTGCCAGCAGCCCTCAGGAGCGGCGCGTGTACGAGCAGTACTTC. The chain employs TRBV7-2 and TRBJ2-7; TRBD2 might be the D (5 bases). The germline V gene encodes CDR1 SGHTA and CDR2 FQGNSA. The CDR3 has 15 amino acids. V was pared by 5 bases and J by 4 bases, with 18 bases between.

The CDR3 DNA follows: TGTGCCAGTAGCCAGGGGGCTTACGAGCAGTACTTC. Translated: CASSQGAYEQYF. The J gene is TRBJ2-7, the V gene TRBV19; 8 bases map to TRBD1. Germline assignment: CDR1 LNHDA and CDR2 SQIVND (reference sequence). The CDR3 covers 12 residues. Unmatched junction bases numbered 2, after V lost 6 bases and J lost 4 bases.

The chain joins TRBV2 to TRBJ1-6, with 7 bases that match TRBD1. V was clipped by 7 bases and J by 9 bases; unmatched bases: 9. The germline gives CDR1 SNHLY, CDR2 FYNNEI. The CDR3 runs 14 residues. The CDR3 sequence: CASIGDSRSSPLHF. In DNA, the CDR3 is TGTGCCAGCATTGGGGACAGTAGGAGTTCACCCCTCCACTTT.

CDR3 sequence reads: CASSHGSYEQYF. Here the CDR3 DNA reads TGTGCCAGTAGTCATGGGTCCTACGAGCAGTACTTC. The gene calls are TRBV19 and TRBJ2-7; no firm D call. V lost 5 bases and J 1 base, leaving 6 bases between the germline ends. The CDR3 consists of 12 residues. CDR1 LNHDA and CDR2 SQIVND come from the germline V gene (reference sequence).

The J gene is TRBJ1-1, the V gene TRBV29-1; D is unresolved. Germline CDR1 reads SQVTM; CDR2 reads ANQGSEA. This CDR3 comprises 12 residues. Deletions cut 0 bases from V and 6 bases from J, with 8 bases between. The CDR3 bases are TGCAGCGTTGAAGACGAAAGAGCTGAAGCTTTCTTT. Protein: CSVEDERAEAFF.

As DNA, the CDR3 is TGTGCCAGCAGGGATAGCGGGAGGGCAACAGATACGCAGTATTTT. Its protein is CASRDSGRATDTQYF. This chain links TRBV11-2 with TRBJ2-3; 11 nucleotides agree with TRBD2. This CDR3 spans 15 amino acids. The germline gives CDR1 SGHAT, CDR2 FQNNGV. The ends lost 6 bases at V and 3 bases at J; junction bases unmatched: 5.

The J gene is TRBJ1-3, the V gene TRBV29-1, with unresolved D. The CDR3 loop spans 12 amino acids. From germline, CDR1 is SQVTM and CDR2 ANQGSEA. V shed 1 base and J shed 2 bases, with 3 bases lying between them. The CDR3 nucleotides read TGCAGCGTTGAAGGGCCTGGAAACACCATATATTTT. It codes for CSVEGPGNTIYF.

The sample holds one count of this clone. The rearrangement joins TRBV11-2 to TRBJ1-6; no definite D call. With 4 bases removed from V and 7 bases from J, the gap between germline ends came to 8 bases. The CDR3 is 13 residues long. The V gene's germline CDR1 is SGHAT and CDR2 FQNNGV. CDR3 bases: TGTGCCAGCAGCTCCACCGCCAATTCACCCCTCCACTTT. Translation gives CASSSTANSPLHF. The full variable domain, in which reference TRBV11-2 and TRBJ1-6 provide the parts outside the CDR3, is EAGVAQSPRYKIIEKRQSVAFWCNPISGHATLYWYQQILGQGPKLLIQFQNNGVVDDSQLPKDRFSAERLKGVDSTLKIQPAKLEDSAVYLCASSSTANSPLHFGNGTRLTVT.

The chain links TRBV29-1 to TRBJ2-5; the D is unclear. Looked up from germline, CDR1 is SQVTM and CDR2 is ANQGSEA. Trimming shortened V by 7 bases and J by 3 bases, and 15 bases separated the two germline ends. This CDR3 is 13 amino acids long. CDR3 bases: TGCAGCGCCCATTTCACCGAGGAAGAGACCCAGTACTTC. Protein sequence: CSAHFTEEETQYF.